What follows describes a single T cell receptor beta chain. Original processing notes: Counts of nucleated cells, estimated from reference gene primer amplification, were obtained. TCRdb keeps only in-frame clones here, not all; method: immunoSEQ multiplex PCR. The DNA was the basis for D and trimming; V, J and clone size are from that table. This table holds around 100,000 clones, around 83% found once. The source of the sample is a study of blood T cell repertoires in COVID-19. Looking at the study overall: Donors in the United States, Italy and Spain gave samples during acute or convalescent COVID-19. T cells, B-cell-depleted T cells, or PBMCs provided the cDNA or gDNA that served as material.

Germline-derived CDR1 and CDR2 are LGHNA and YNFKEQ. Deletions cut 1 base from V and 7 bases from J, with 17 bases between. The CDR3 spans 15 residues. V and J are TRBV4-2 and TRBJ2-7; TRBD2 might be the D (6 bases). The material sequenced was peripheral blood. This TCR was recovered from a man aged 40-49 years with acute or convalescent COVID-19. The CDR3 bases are TGTGCCAGCAGCCAAGCTGGGACCGCTGGGGGGGAGCAGTACTTC. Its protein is CASSQAGTAGGEQYF.